Reported below is one T cell receptor (beta chain). This sample was taken from a study of blood T cell repertoires in COVID-19. Study as a whole: The study drew acute and convalescent COVID-19 samples from the United States, Italy and Spain. PBMCs, B-cell-depleted T cells, or T cells were the source of the cDNA or gDNA that made up the material.

V lost 5 bases and J 0 bases, leaving 14 bases between the germline ends. In germline, CDR1 is LNHDA, CDR2 SQIVND (reference sequence). The CDR3 spans 16 residues. In the original analysis: Quantification of nucleated cells was approximated via reference gene primer amplification. Sequencing was performed with immunoSEQ multiplex PCR; in TCRdb, only in-frame clones are kept and a portion is missing. V, J and clone size were drawn from that table, and D and trimming were deduced from the DNA. The table includes roughly 120,000 clones, 79% detected once. Sequences were obtained from peripheral blood. The clonotype was recovered from a woman of 80 years or more with acute or convalescent COVID-19. V and J are TRBV19 and TRBJ1-5; D not resolved. CDR3 amino acids: CASSAQRGNSNQPQHF. The CDR3 DNA is TGTGCCAGTAGTGCTCAGCGCGGGAATAGCAATCAGCCCCAGCATTTT.